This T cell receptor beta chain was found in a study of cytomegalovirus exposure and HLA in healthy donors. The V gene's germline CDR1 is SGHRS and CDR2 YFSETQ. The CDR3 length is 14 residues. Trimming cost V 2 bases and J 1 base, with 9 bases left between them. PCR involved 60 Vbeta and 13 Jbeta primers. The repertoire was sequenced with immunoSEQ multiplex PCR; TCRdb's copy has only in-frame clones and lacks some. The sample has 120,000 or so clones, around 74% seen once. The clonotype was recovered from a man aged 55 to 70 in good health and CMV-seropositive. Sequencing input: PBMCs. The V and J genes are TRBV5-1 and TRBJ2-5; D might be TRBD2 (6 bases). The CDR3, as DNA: TGCGCCAGCAGCTTTACCGGGGGCCAAGAGACCCAGTACTTC. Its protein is CASSFTGGQETQYF.